A selection of T cell receptor beta chains follows, all from one sample in a study of shared clonotypes between healthy human individuals. Produced via immunoSEQ multiplex PCR; TCRdb's table is partial and in-frame only. The repertoire has around 2,000,000 clones, about 95% of them found once; the top ten carry approximately 1%. The specimen sequenced was naive CD8+ T cells sorted from blood. These receptors originate from a man in his late teens or twenties in good health. CDR3s include the opening cysteine and the closing phenylalanine or tryptophan. A D gene is named only where the DNA matches it firmly. Where a row states a size, it is once, few, many or the class of an expanded clone; other rows omit it.

cdr3_nt: TGTGCCAGCAGCTTCGGGACTAGCGGATACACCGGGGAGCTGTTTTTT
cdr3_aa: CASSFGTSGYTGELFF
clone_size: .
v_call: TRBV13
j_call: TRBJ2-2
d_call: TRBD2

cdr3_nt: TGTGCCAGCAGTGAACGGGGGAAGACCTACGAGCAGTACTTC
cdr3_aa: CASSERGKTYEQYF
clone_size: .
v_call: TRBV6-1
j_call: TRBJ2-7
d_call: .

cdr3_nt: TGTGCCTGGAGTGGGTGGGAGGTGGCAGATACGCAGTATTTT
cdr3_aa: CAWSGWEVADTQYF
clone_size: .
v_call: TRBV30
j_call: TRBJ2-3
d_call: .

cdr3_nt: TGCGCCAGCAGCTTGAGAGGGGACCAGCCCCAGCATTTT
cdr3_aa: CASSLRGDQPQHF
clone_size: .
v_call: TRBV5-1
j_call: TRBJ1-5
d_call: .

cdr3_nt: TGTGCCAGCAGCTTTAGCGGAGGGGGGAATAATTCACCCCTCCACTTT
cdr3_aa: CASSFSGGGNNSPLHF
clone_size: .
v_call: TRBV7-6
j_call: TRBJ1-6
d_call: .

cdr3_nt: TGTGCCAGCAGTTTATCGGCCGGGACAGGCTACAATGAGCAGTTCTTC
cdr3_aa: CASSLSAGTGYNEQFF
clone_size: .
v_call: TRBV27
j_call: TRBJ2-1
d_call: TRBD1

cdr3_nt: TGCGCCAGCAGACTAGCGGGGTCCGGGAATGAGCAGTTCTTC
cdr3_aa: CASRLAGSGNEQFF
clone_size: .
v_call: TRBV5-1
j_call: TRBJ2-1
d_call: TRBD2

cdr3_nt: TGTGCCAGCAGTCCTTCGGGGGAGACCCAGTACTTC
cdr3_aa: CASSPSGETQYF
clone_size: .
v_call: TRBV28
j_call: TRBJ2-5
d_call: .

cdr3_nt: TGTGCCAGCAGTGACCCTAGCGGGAATAATGAGCAGTTCTTC
cdr3_aa: CASSDPSGNNEQFF
clone_size: .
v_call: TRBV2
j_call: TRBJ2-1
d_call: TRBD2

cdr3_nt: TGCGCCAGCAGCTTGGCTCCGACCTATTGGGGTTCACCCCTCCACTTT
cdr3_aa: CASSLAPTYWGSPLHF
clone_size: .
v_call: TRBV5-1
j_call: TRBJ1-6
d_call: .

cdr3_nt: TGTGCCAGCAGCGCAAGGGACAGCGCTACTTACAATGAGCAGTTCTTC
cdr3_aa: CASSARDSATYNEQFF
clone_size: .
v_call: TRBV5-6
j_call: TRBJ2-1
d_call: TRBD1

cdr3_nt: TGCGCCAGCAGTCAGGAGAACGAGCAGTACTTC
cdr3_aa: CASSQENEQYF
clone_size: .
v_call: TRBV5-1
j_call: TRBJ2-7
d_call: .

cdr3_nt: TGTGCCAGCAGTTTTCCGGGACAGTCGAATGAGCAGTTCTTC
cdr3_aa: CASSFPGQSNEQFF
clone_size: once
v_call: TRBV6-5
j_call: TRBJ2-1
d_call: TRBD1

cdr3_nt: TGTGCCTACGGGACTAGCGGGTCCTACGAGCAGTACTTC
cdr3_aa: CAYGTSGSYEQYF
clone_size: .
v_call: TRBV30
j_call: TRBJ2-7
d_call: TRBD2

cdr3_nt: TGTGCCAGCAGTTATGGGGTGACATCACCCCTCCACTTT
cdr3_aa: CASSYGVTSPLHF
clone_size: .
v_call: TRBV6-6
j_call: TRBJ1-6
d_call: .

cdr3_nt: TGTGCCATCACGTCCGGGATGGGCGGGAGCTCCTACAATGAGCAGTTCTTC
cdr3_aa: CAITSGMGGSSYNEQFF
clone_size: .
v_call: TRBV10-3
j_call: TRBJ2-1
d_call: TRBD2

cdr3_nt: TGTGCCAGCAGTTTAAGACTCCTATACGAGCAGTACTTC
cdr3_aa: CASSLRLLYEQYF
clone_size: once
v_call: TRBV28
j_call: TRBJ2-7
d_call: .

cdr3_nt: TGTGCCAGCAGCTTGTACCAATCCAGCTCCTACAATGAGCAGTTCTTC
cdr3_aa: CASSLYQSSSYNEQFF
clone_size: .
v_call: TRBV5-5
j_call: TRBJ2-1
d_call: .

cdr3_nt: TGCGCCAGCAGCTTCGGGGGGCAACTGAACGAGCAGTACTTC
cdr3_aa: CASSFGGQLNEQYF
clone_size: once
v_call: TRBV5-1
j_call: TRBJ2-7
d_call: .

cdr3_nt: TGTGCCAGCAGCTTAGAGGGGAAAGAGACCCAGTACTTC
cdr3_aa: CASSLEGKETQYF
clone_size: .
v_call: TRBV7-9
j_call: TRBJ2-5
d_call: .

cdr3_nt: TGTGCCAGCAGGTCTACACGGAGCTCCTACGAGCAGTACTTC
cdr3_aa: CASRSTRSSYEQYF
clone_size: once
v_call: TRBV6-1
j_call: TRBJ2-7
d_call: .

cdr3_nt: TGTGCCAGCAGCGCACAGGGGGCTATAGAGACCCAGTACTTC
cdr3_aa: CASSAQGAIETQYF
clone_size: .
v_call: TRBV7-3
j_call: TRBJ2-5
d_call: TRBD1

cdr3_nt: TGTGCCAGCAGTTTATCTCCAAGACATCAGCCCCAGCATTTT
cdr3_aa: CASSLSPRHQPQHF
clone_size: .
v_call: TRBV27
j_call: TRBJ1-5
d_call: .

cdr3_nt: TGTGCCAGCAGTTACCCAGCCCGTCATGAGCAGTTCTTC
cdr3_aa: CASSYPARHEQFF
clone_size: .
v_call: TRBV6-6
j_call: TRBJ2-1
d_call: .

cdr3_nt: TGTGCCAGCAGCTTGGTTGTCTCTGGAAACACCATATATTTT
cdr3_aa: CASSLVVSGNTIYF
clone_size: .
v_call: TRBV5-6
j_call: TRBJ1-3
d_call: .

cdr3_nt: TGTGCCAGCAGCGCGTCGGGACGGCATAATTCACCCCTCCACTTT
cdr3_aa: CASSASGRHNSPLHF
clone_size: .
v_call: TRBV21-1
j_call: TRBJ1-6
d_call: .

cdr3_nt: TGTGCCAGCAGTCGGGAACCACACTCTAGCAATCAGCCCCAGCATTTT
cdr3_aa: CASSREPHSSNQPQHF
clone_size: .
v_call: TRBV27
j_call: TRBJ1-5
d_call: .

cdr3_nt: TGTGCCAGTAGTATTACTGATAATGAAAAACTGTTTTTT
cdr3_aa: CASSITDNEKLFF
clone_size: .
v_call: TRBV19
j_call: TRBJ1-4
d_call: .

cdr3_nt: TGCGCCAGCAGTGAGTTTGGGGCCAGCTCCTACAATGAGCAGTTCTTC
cdr3_aa: CASSEFGASSYNEQFF
clone_size: .
v_call: TRBV10-2
j_call: TRBJ2-1
d_call: .

cdr3_nt: TGTGCCAGCAGCTCCCTTGGACTTCCCCAGGAGACCCAGTACTTC
cdr3_aa: CASSSLGLPQETQYF
clone_size: .
v_call: TRBV7-9
j_call: TRBJ2-5
d_call: .

cdr3_nt: TGTGCCAGCTCAGACAGCGTCTACGAGCAGTACTTC
cdr3_aa: CASSDSVYEQYF
clone_size: once
v_call: TRBV18
j_call: TRBJ2-7
d_call: .

cdr3_nt: TGTGCCAGCAGCTTAGAGGGAGGGTTCGAGCAGTACTTC
cdr3_aa: CASSLEGGFEQYF
clone_size: .
v_call: TRBV7-9
j_call: TRBJ2-7
d_call: TRBD2

cdr3_nt: TGTGCCAGCAGTTCTACGGGACAGGGAACGGACTATGGCTACACCTTC
cdr3_aa: CASSSTGQGTDYGYTF
clone_size: .
v_call: TRBV27
j_call: TRBJ1-2
d_call: TRBD1

cdr3_nt: TGTGCCAGCAGTGAATCGACTGCAAACACTGAAGCTTTCTTT
cdr3_aa: CASSESTANTEAFF
clone_size: .
v_call: TRBV25-1
j_call: TRBJ1-1
d_call: .

cdr3_nt: TGTGCCATCAGTGAGACCGCCTATGAGCAGTTCTTC
cdr3_aa: CAISETAYEQFF
clone_size: once
v_call: TRBV10-3
j_call: TRBJ2-1
d_call: .

cdr3_nt: TGTGCCATCAGTGAAGGCACAGTAAGGTTTGGTGAGCAGTTCTTC
cdr3_aa: CAISEGTVRFGEQFF
clone_size: .
v_call: TRBV10-3
j_call: TRBJ2-1
d_call: .

cdr3_nt: TGTGCCAGCAGTTACTACGGAGGGGCTGGGGAGACCCAGTACTTC
cdr3_aa: CASSYYGGAGETQYF
clone_size: .
v_call: TRBV6-6
j_call: TRBJ2-5
d_call: .

cdr3_nt: TGTGCCAGCAGTCGACCTTACAATGAGCAGTTCTTC
cdr3_aa: CASSRPYNEQFF
clone_size: .
v_call: TRBV6-5
j_call: TRBJ2-1
d_call: .

cdr3_nt: TGTGCCAGCAGCTTGGCAGGGGGAATCTATGGCTACACCTTC
cdr3_aa: CASSLAGGIYGYTF
clone_size: .
v_call: TRBV7-6
j_call: TRBJ1-2
d_call: TRBD1

cdr3_nt: TGTGCCAGCAGCTTGACTAGCGGGAACAATGAGCAGTTCTTC
cdr3_aa: CASSLTSGNNEQFF
clone_size: few
v_call: TRBV7-9
j_call: TRBJ2-1
d_call: TRBD2

cdr3_nt: TGCGCCAGCAGCCAAGATCCGGCAGGGGACACCGGGGAGCTGTTTTTT
cdr3_aa: CASSQDPAGDTGELFF
clone_size: .
v_call: TRBV4-3
j_call: TRBJ2-2
d_call: .

cdr3_nt: TGCGCCAGCAGCCAGAATAGCAATCAGCCCCAGCATTTT
cdr3_aa: CASSQNSNQPQHF
clone_size: .
v_call: TRBV4-3
j_call: TRBJ1-5
d_call: .